This T cell receptor (beta chain) was documented in a study of blood T cell repertoires in COVID-19. Using immunoSEQ multiplex PCR, the repertoire was profiled, and TCRdb retains in-frame clones only, with some absent. Of more than 350,000 clones in the sample, roughly 90% were seen once. This clone was observed once. Sequencing was performed on peripheral blood. The receptor was derived from a young woman with COVID-19, enrolled during active disease.

CDR3 sequence: CASSLGRGRPYEQYF. CDR3 nucleotides: TGTGCCAGCAGTTTGGGGCGGGGGAGGCCCTACGAGCAGTACTTC. This chain uses TRBV28 with TRBJ2-7; 7 positions agree with TRBD2. Losses at the gene ends were 3 bases for V and 2 bases for J; bases not matched to a gene: 7. Germline V gene sequence: CDR1 MDHEN, CDR2 SYDVKM. The length of the CDR3 is 15 residues.